This is a list of T cell receptor beta chains from one sample in a study of read filtering for tumor transcriptome and immune sequencing. Each CDR3 protein gets one entry after TCRdb re-called the reads with MiXCR. The sample has approximately 43,000 distinct CDR3 sequences; around 15% are singletons. The sample was a population of CD138-negative cells sorted from bone marrow. The receptor source for this set is a donor at least 40 years old with multiple myeloma. The CDR3 runs from the conserved cysteine through the conserved F or W. The D gene is left open where the match is weak. Rows give clone size only sometimes, using once, few, many, or a class for an expanded clone.

v_call,clone_size,d_call,j_call,cdr3_nt,cdr3_aa
TRBV29-1,NA,NA,TRBJ2-1,TGCAGCGTTGAGTACCCCCAGGGGTACAATGAGCAGTTCTTC,CSVEYPQGYNEQFF
TRBV19,NA,TRBD2,TRBJ2-1,TGTGCCGGTAGTGGGACTAGCGGGATGAGAAGTGAGCAGTTCTTC,CAGSGTSGMRSEQFF
TRBV6-2/TRBV6-3,many,NA,TRBJ2-5,TGTGCCAGCAGTTACGGCGGGGACCAAGAGACCCAGTACTTC,CASSYGGDQETQYF
TRBV7-8,many,TRBD1,TRBJ2-1,TGTGCCAGCAGCCCGAGACAGGGTTCTTACAATGAGCAGTTCTTC,CASSPRQGSYNEQFF
TRBV7-2,many,NA,TRBJ2-1,TGTGCCAGCAGCTTCCCCGCAGTAGTGGGCGATGAGCAGTTCTTC,CASSFPAVVGDEQFF
TRBV5-1,many,NA,TRBJ2-7,TGCGCCAGCAGCCCTCGGACGGAGTCCTACGAGCAGTACTTC,CASSPRTESYEQYF
TRBV19,many,TRBD2,TRBJ2-1,TGTGCCAGTAGTATAGTGTCTAGCGGTTTTAATGAGCAGTTCTTC,CASSIVSSGFNEQFF
TRBV11-3,many,TRBD1,TRBJ2-7,TGTGCCAGCAGCCCATTAGATGGACAGGCCTACGAGCAGTACTTC,CASSPLDGQAYEQYF
TRBV28,many,NA,TRBJ2-1,TGTGCCAGCAGTTTATGGGGACCCTACAATGAGCAGTTCTTC,CASSLWGPYNEQFF
TRBV19,many,TRBD2,TRBJ2-1,TGTGCCAGTACCAAGACTAGCGGGAACAATGAGCAGTTCTTC,CASTKTSGNNEQFF
TRBV7-9,many,NA,TRBJ1-4,TGTGCCAGCAGCCTCGGACGGTCAACTAATGAAAAACTGTCTTTT,CASSLGRSTNEKLSF
TRBV2,NA,TRBD1,TRBJ2-1,TGTGCCAGCAGGAAGGGACAGGGAGAGCAGTTCTTC,CASRKGQGEQFF
TRBV10-1,many,TRBD2,TRBJ2-7,TGCGCCAGCAGTGAGAAGCTAGCGGGCCCCTACGAGCAGTACTTC,CASSEKLAGPYEQYF
TRBV27,many,NA,TRBJ1-1,TGTGCCAGCAACTTACAACCAAGTGGGGGCGGTGAAGCTTTCTTT,CASNLQPSGGGEAFF
TRBV20-1,many,TRBD2,TRBJ2-7,TGCAGTGCTATGCTGGCGAGCGGGGCCTCCTACGAGCAGTACTTC,CSAMLASGASYEQYF
TRBV5-4,many,TRBD2,TRBJ2-1,TGTGCCAGCAAACATCGGACTAGCGGGAGGGCGTCTTACAATGAGCAGTTCTTC,CASKHRTSGRASYNEQFF
TRBV5-1,many,NA,TRBJ1-2,TGCGCCAGCAGCTTGGCCAAAGCTAACTATGGCTACACCTTC,CASSLAKANYGYTF
TRBV30,many,NA,TRBJ1-4,TGTGCCTGGAGAAGGGGGAATATTGAAAAACTGTTTTTT,CAWRRGNIEKLFF
TRBV12-3/TRBV12-4,many,NA,TRBJ1-5,TGTGCCAGCAGTAGGGGGGATCAGCCCCAGCATTTT,CASSRGDQPQHF
TRBV5-5,many,NA,TRBJ1-3,TGTGCCAGCAGCTTAATGGGAGCATCTGGAAACACCATATATTTT,CASSLMGASGNTIYF
TRBV9,NA,TRBD1,TRBJ1-1,TGTGCCGGCAGCCCGACCAGGACAGGGGAGAACACTGAAGCTTTCTTT,CAGSPTRTGENTEAFF
TRBV20-1,many,TRBD2,TRBJ2-7,TGCAGTGTTCCGGGACTAGACTCCTACGAGCAGTACTTC,CSVPGLDSYEQYF
TRBV7-9,many,NA,TRBJ2-7,TGTGCCAGCCTGGAGAATGGACGCGAGCAGTACTTC,CASLENGREQYF
TRBV29-1,NA,NA,TRBJ2-3,TGCAGCGTTGCGGGGCGGGTCACAGATACGCAGTATTTT,CSVAGRVTDTQYF
TRBV12-3/TRBV12-4,many,NA,TRBJ2-1,TGTGCCAGCAGGCTGACCGATAGCTCCTACAATGAGCAGTTCTTC,CASRLTDSSYNEQFF
TRBV20-1,many,NA,TRBJ1-2,TGCAGTGCTAGAGGGCAGGGTTCGCTTAACTATGGCTACACCTTC,CSARGQGSLNYGYTF
TRBV5-1,many,NA,TRBJ1-2,TGCGCCAGCAGCTGGGACGGCCCTCCCGGCTACACCTTC,CASSWDGPPGYTF
TRBV7-2,NA,NA,TRBJ2-1,TGTGCCAGCAGCGGCGGAACGGGCTCCTACAGTGAGCAGTTCTTC,CASSGGTGSYSEQFF
TRBV11-2,many,NA,TRBJ2-7,TGTGCCAGCAGCTCCAGGACAGCTCGTACCTCCTACGAGCAGTACTTC,CASSSRTARTSYEQYF
TRBV7-9,many,NA,TRBJ1-2,TGTGCCAGCAGCTTAGAGGGTTATGGCTACACCTTC,CASSLEGYGYTF
TRBV7-8,many,TRBD2,TRBJ2-3,TGTGCCAGCAGCCCAGTGGTAGCGGGGCCCGCGGATACGCAGTATTTT,CASSPVVAGPADTQYF
TRBV29-1,many,NA,TRBJ2-7,TGCAGCGTTGAAGTAGGGGGGGGCTGGTACGAGCAGTACTTC,CSVEVGGGWYEQYF
TRBV7-9,NA,NA,TRBJ2-1,TGTGCCAGCAGCTTAGGTAACTCCTACAATGAGCAGTTCTTC,CASSLGNSYNEQFF
TRBV28,many,NA,TRBJ2-5,TGTGCCAGCAGCACCACGGGACGGGGGCCCGCGACCCAGTACTTC,CASSTTGRGPATQYF
TRBV12-3/TRBV12-4,many,NA,TRBJ2-3,TGTGCCAGCAGTTTGTTAGCCGTTAGCACAGATACGCAGTATTTT,CASSLLAVSTDTQYF
TRBV20-1,many,NA,TRBJ2-3,TGCAGTGCTAGAGGAGCGAGAGTCGAAACAGATACGCAGTATTTT,CSARGARVETDTQYF
TRBV11-2,NA,TRBD1,TRBJ2-3,TGTGTCAGCAGCATGCTCGCGACAGGGGGCATAACAGATACGCAGTATTTT,CVSSMLATGGITDTQYF